This T cell receptor (beta chain) stems from a study of CD8 T cells in Susac syndrome. RNA was extracted with the RNeasy kit, and a quantity of 0.5 to 1 ug was reverse transcribed using random hexamers. By means of immunoSEQ multiplex PCR, TCR beta CDR3 spanning 54 Vbeta and 13 Jbeta underwent amplification. One entry per CDR3 protein, called by TCRdb with MiXCR from the immunoSEQ multiplex PCR reads. The sample has around 170,000 distinct CDR3 sequences, under 97% seen once. This clonotype was counted a single time. Its antigen is undetermined. Overall study findings and caveats: An acknowledgment was made by the study that its TCR sequencing and HLA analysis involved relatively few individuals.

The CDR3 length is 16 residues. Germline V lookup: CDR1 MDHEN, CDR2 SYDVKM. The ends were cut back, 2 bases at V and 1 base at J, with 14 bases in the middle. The TCR originated in a human donor with Susac syndrome. V gene TRBV28 combines with J gene TRBJ1-1; a possible D gene is TRBD1 (6 bases). Sequencing used CD4+ T cells from PBMCs. CDR3 sequence: CASSLGGAPTNTEAFF. The CDR3 DNA follows: TGTGCCAGCAGTTTAGGGGGCGCCCCAACGAACACTGAAGCTTTCTTT.